The 26 T cell receptor beta chains given below trace back to one sample, sequenced in a study of human T cells and chemical hapten exposure (dated by TCRdb to 2020 to 2023). The time point label on this specimen signifies: patch test 2, 6 weeks after DPC sensitization. Interpreted using the paper, the treatment or condition label stands for: therapeutic diphenylcyclopropenone sensitization with weekly scalp DPC. Total RNA was isolated from unfractionated whole blood collected in Tempus Blood RNA tubes. To prepare the library, RACE was applied. The run used a NextSeq 500. The public sequencing data were trimmed at Q25 with fastp and processed into clonotypes with MiXCR by TCRdb, which kept only in-frame beta chains. Merged by CDR3 protein, the rows form single entries marked with the most common genes and DNA. Counted in this sample were tens of thousands of distinct CDR3 sequences; approximately 9.6% of them appeared once. The biggest ten clones account for 11% to 15% of the sample.

The material sequenced was whole blood, taken in connection with sensitization to the hapten diphenylcyclopropenone (DPC). All receptors come from a woman aged 30 to 39 with alopecia areata. Some clones in this sample may be carry-over from other donors' samples.

This clonotype is deemed medium-sized. The genes are TRBV7-9 and TRBJ2-3, with 13 bases matching TRBD2. V trimming: 4 bases; J trimming: 6 bases; junction bases outside the gene matches: 10. The V gene's germline CDR1 is SEHNR and CDR2 FQNEAQ (reference sequence). The CDR3 extends over 17 amino acids. CDR3 sequence (DNA): TGTGCCAGCAGCTCCCGACCGGGACTAGCGGGGTATGATACGCAGTATTTT. This gives the protein CASSSRPGLAGYDTQYF.

The chain has TRBV30 and TRBJ2-3; the match to TRBD2 covers 7 bases. From germline, CDR1 is GTSNPN and CDR2 SVGIG (reference sequence). The length of the CDR3 is 15 residues. Trimming at V came to 6 bases and at J to 0 bases, leaving 9 bases not matched to a gene. As DNA, the CDR3 is TGTGCCTGCCGATCCCGCGGGGGTAGCACAGATACGCAGTATTTT. It translates to CACRSRGGSTDTQYF.

J is TRBJ1-1 and V is TRBV7-2, with TRBD1 identical over 9 bases. Germline lookup yields CDR1 SGHTA and CDR2 FQGNSA. The CDR3 spans 14 residues. The J segment lost 8 bases and the V segment lost 1 base, leaving 5 bases of the junction unmatched. The CDR3 coding sequence is TGTGCCAGCAGCTTAGTAGGGACAGGGACCGAAGCTTTCTTT. Translated, it gives CASSLVGTGTEAFF.

This clonotype has ten or more counts. This chain links TRBV10-2 with TRBJ2-7, with D tentatively TRBD2 (5 bases). The CDR3 has 14 residues. V was cut by 8 bases and J by 4 bases, with 18 bases left in between. Germline CDR1 and CDR2: WSHSY and SAAADI. The CDR3 region has the DNA TGCGCCAGCTCCCGTCTAGCTGTGTATTACGAGCAGTACTTC. It is translated as CASSRLAVYYEQYF.

Regarding this clonotype: A read error may produce the germline difference seen at one junction end. V usage is TRBV5-5 and J usage is TRBJ1-6; possibly TRBD1 for D (5 bases). Per the germline V gene, CDR1 is SGHKS and CDR2 is YYEKEE (reference sequence). This CDR3 comprises 15 residues. Here the CDR3 reads CASSLVQGRDSPLHF. The CDR3 coding sequence is TGTGCCAGTAGCTTGGTTCAGGGTCGAGATTCACCCCTCCACTTT.

This clonotype was detected ten times or more. The V call is TRBV6-5, the J call TRBJ2-3, with 7 bases lining up with TRBD1. The CDR3 has 16 amino acids. CDR1 MNHEY and CDR2 SVGAGI come from the germline V gene. Trimming took 6 bases from V and 4 from J; bases not matched to a gene: 13. CDR3 bases: TGTGCCAGCAGCCGGGGACAGCTACAACTCTCAGATACGCAGTATTTT. Its protein product is CASSRGQLQLSDTQYF.

The V gene is TRBV6-2 or TRBV6-3, the J gene TRBJ2-4; D is unclear. Germline V gives CDR1 MNHEY, CDR2 SVGEGT. The CDR3 runs 15 residues. Trimming shortened V by 6 bases and J by 0 bases, and 12 bases separated the two germline ends. This CDR3 is CASSANNLAKNIQYF. The CDR3 nucleotides read TGTGCCAGCAGCGCCAACAATCTAGCCAAAAACATTCAGTACTTC.

This clonotype appeared many times. The J gene is TRBJ1-5, the V gene TRBV24-1; D gene ambiguous. V was trimmed by 0 bases and J by 4 bases, leaving 6 bases between them. The CDR3 spans 14 residues. The germline V gene encodes CDR1 KGHDR and CDR2 SFDVKD. Here the CDR3 DNA reads TGTGCCACCAGTGATTTGAGCGGTAATCAGCCCCAGCATTTT. Its protein is CATSDLSGNQPQHF.

The rearrangement links TRBV5-6 to TRBJ2-1, with 7 bases fitting TRBD2. This CDR3 is built from 12 residues. Germline V gives CDR1 SGHDT, CDR2 YYEEEE. V shed 5 bases and J 9 bases; nucleotides not matched to a gene: 5. The CDR3 here is CASSELATEQFF. The CDR3 coding sequence is TGTGCCAGCAGTGAACTAGCGACTGAGCAGTTCTTC.

At least ten counts were recorded for this clonotype. The chain uses TRBV5-1 and TRBJ2-7, with 8 bases fitting TRBD1. This CDR3 is 13 amino acids long. In germline, CDR1 is SGHRS, CDR2 YFSETQ. The V gene end was trimmed by 2 bases and the J gene end by 7 bases; junction bases not matched to a gene: 5. The CDR3 loop is CASSFQGAREQYF. As DNA, the CDR3 is TGCGCCAGCAGCTTCCAGGGGGCGCGTGAGCAGTACTTC.

In this sample, this clonotype turned up many times. CDR3 region: CASSPPTGGFGNTIYF. DNA of the CDR3: TGTGCCAGCAGCCCCCCGACAGGGGGTTTTGGAAACACCATATATTTT. The J gene is TRBJ1-3, the V gene TRBV6-6, with 9 nucleotides matching TRBD1. Germline V gene sequence: CDR1 MNHNY, CDR2 SVGAGI (reference sequence). The J segment lost 3 bases and the V segment lost 6 bases, leaving 9 bases of the junction unmatched. This CDR3 has 16 amino acids.

This clonotype was detected a few times. V and J are TRBV2 and TRBJ2-5, with D possibly matching TRBD1 (6 bases). Germline lookup yields CDR1 SNHLY and CDR2 FYNNEI. The CDR3 extends over 16 amino acids. V lost 2 bases and J 4 bases, leaving 17 bases between the germline ends. The CDR3 reads CASSERQGLRGETQYF. The DNA of the CDR3 is TGTGCCAGCAGTGAACGGCAGGGGCTTCGAGGAGAGACCCAGTACTTC. Full variable domain (rest looked up from reference TRBV2 and TRBJ2-5): EPEVTQTPSHQVTQMGQEVILRCVPISNHLYFYWYRQILGQKVEFLVSFYNNEISEKSEIFDDQFSVERPDGSNFTLKIRSTKLEDSAMYFCASSERQGLRGETQYFGPGTRLLVL.

V usage is TRBV28 and J usage is TRBJ2-2; possible D gene TRBD1, 5 bases. The CDR3 length is 12 residues. CDR1 MDHEN and CDR2 SYDVKM come from the germline V gene. CDR3 amino acids: CAGRRNTGELFF. CDR3 coding DNA: TGTGCGGGGCGGAGAAACACCGGGGAGCTGTTTTTT.

This clonotype was detected a few times. CDR3 in amino acids: CASSLKGRTEAFF. Here the CDR3 DNA reads TGTGCCAGCAGTTTAAAGGGGCGGACTGAAGCTTTCTTT. This chain links TRBV12-3 or TRBV12-4 with TRBJ1-1; a weak D match, TRBD1 (5 bases). The CDR3 is made up of 13 amino acids. Trimming shortened V by 2 bases and J by 5 bases, and 9 bases separated the two germline ends.

This clonotype appeared a few times. The chain recombines TRBV28 with TRBJ1-2; D might be TRBD1 (5 bases). V gave up 9 bases and J gave up 4 bases, with 9 bases separating them. The CDR3 is 11 amino acids. Germline V lookup: CDR1 MDHEN, CDR2 SYDVKM. Here the CDR3 reads CASRDGYGYTF. The CDR3 coding sequence is TGTGCCAGTAGGGACGGCTATGGCTACACCTTC.

Details on this clonotype: Here the CDR3 omits its conserved ending phenylalanine or tryptophan, so a read error is the likely source. This rearrangement joins TRBV6-2 or TRBV6-3 to TRBJ2-7, with no clear D. Deletions cut 7 bases from V and 7 bases from J, with 14 bases between. CDR1 and CDR2 from the germline V gene are MNHEY and SVGEGT. This CDR3 has 12 residues. The CDR3 coding sequence is TGTGCCAGCACCAAAAACGGATGGGAGCAGTACATC. It is translated as CASTKNGWEQYI.

The chain is built from TRBV13 and TRBJ1-2, with no clear D. The ends were cut back, 5 bases at V and 1 base at J, with 14 bases in the middle. Per germline, CDR1 PRHDT and CDR2 FYEKMQ (reference sequence). The CDR3 covers 15 residues. The CDR3 sequence: CASSPPRESNYGYTF. CDR3 nucleotides: TGTGCCAGCAGCCCCCCCCGGGAAAGTAACTATGGCTACACCTTC.

This clonotype was recorded at least ten times. This rearrangement joins TRBV7-2 to TRBJ2-3; the match to TRBD2 covers 9 bases. The CDR3 is 14 amino acids. The V segment lost 3 bases and the J segment 10 bases; nucleotides outside the gene matches: 8. Germline V gene sequence: CDR1 SGHTA, CDR2 FQGNSA. CDR3 coding DNA: TGTGCCAGCAGCTTGGGGACTAGCTATGGATCGCAGTATTTT. Translation gives CASSLGTSYGSQYF.

The sample holds many counts of this clonotype. J is TRBJ2-7 and V is TRBV18; TRBD2 aligns across 9 bases. V lost 2 bases and J lost 7; bases outside the gene matches: 9. Germline CDR1 and CDR2: KGHSH and LQKENI. CDR3 length equals 15 residues. The chain's CDR3 is CASSPSTSGLGEQYF. As DNA, the CDR3 is TGTGCCAGCTCACCATCCACTAGCGGGTTGGGGGAGCAGTACTTC.

V usage is TRBV2 and J usage is TRBJ1-1; 7 bases are a match to TRBD1. The CDR3 covers 14 residues. V shed 6 bases, J shed 4 bases, and the junction held 8 bases outside the gene matches. The germline V gene encodes CDR1 SNHLY and CDR2 FYNNEI. The CDR3 sequence is CASRGQVGSTEAFF. CDR3 nucleotides: TGTGCCAGCAGAGGACAGGTGGGGAGCACTGAAGCTTTCTTT.

Ten or more counts support this clonotype. V gene TRBV6-6 combines with J gene TRBJ1-1, with no clear D. With 0 bases removed from V and 1 base from J, the gap between germline ends came to 6 bases. Germline CDR1 reads MNHNY; CDR2 reads SVGAGI (reference sequence). This CDR3 region has 14 residues. CDR3 nucleotides: TGTGCCAGCAGTTACTCGCCGTGGAACACTGAAGCTTTCTTT. It translates to CASSYSPWNTEAFF.

At least ten counts were recorded for this clonotype. The V gene is TRBV6-6, the J gene TRBJ1-6; 8 nucleotides match TRBD1. J lost 9 bases, V lost 11 bases, and 9 bases had no gene match. The CDR3 is 13 residues long. Germline V gene lookup returns CDR1 MNHNY and CDR2 SVGAGI (reference sequence). CDR3 protein: CAGRTGTSSPLHF. The CDR3 bases are TGTGCCGGCCGGACAGGGACAAGTTCACCCCTCCACTTT.

This clonotype has a handful of counts. The chain employs TRBV13 and TRBJ2-3, with D possibly called TRBD1 or TRBD2 (6 bases each). The CDR3 is 16 residues long. V lost 1 base and J 5 bases, leaving 16 bases between the germline ends. CDR1 and CDR2 (germline): PRHDT, FYEKMQ (reference sequence). The CDR3 protein is CASSLDLGGRRDTQYF. CDR3 sequence (DNA): TGTGCCAGCAGCTTAGACCTCGGGGGCCGGAGAGATACGCAGTATTTT. Using reference TRBV13 and TRBJ2-3 for the parts outside the CDR3, the full variable domain is AAGVIQSPRHLIKEKRETATLKCYPIPRHDTVYWYQQGPGQDPQFLISFYEKMQSDKGSIPDRFSAQQFSDYHSELNMSSLELGDSALYFCASSLDLGGRRDTQYFGPGTRLTVL.

This clonotype showed up many times. The gene calls are TRBV5-4 and TRBJ2-7; 14 bases agree with TRBD2. The CDR3 runs to 17 residues. Per germline, CDR1 SGHNT and CDR2 YYREEE (reference sequence). V was pared by 3 bases and J by 4 bases, with 9 bases of the junction left unmatched. Here the CDR3 reads CASSWTSGGSPRYEQYF. The CDR3 DNA is TGTGCCAGCAGCTGGACTAGCGGGGGGTCCCCTCGGTACGAGCAGTACTTC.

Ten or more counts support this clonotype. The chain carries TRBV29-1 and TRBJ2-1; perhaps D is TRBD1 or TRBD2 (6 bases each). In germline, CDR1 is SQVTM, CDR2 ANQGSEA. The CDR3 consists of 10 residues. The germline V and J ends were trimmed by 6 bases and 9 bases, with 9 bases remaining between them. The CDR3 DNA follows: TGCAGCGTGGGGGGCGGTGAGCAGTTCTTC. The encoded protein is CSVGGGEQFF.

This clonotype has ten or more counts. A junction boundary mismatches the germline segment, possibly from a read error. The chain couples TRBV7-9 to TRBJ1-6; no clear D gene. Per the germline V gene, CDR1 is SEHNR and CDR2 is FQNEAQ (reference sequence). The CDR3 runs 14 residues. CDR3 region: CASSLGGLNSPLHF. CDR3 bases: TGTGCCAGCAGTTTAGGAGGGCTGAATTCACCCCTCCACTTT.